This T cell receptor beta chain came from a study of regulatory T cells in long-lasting Graves disease. Findings of the study overall: Repertoires from persistent disease leaned toward TRBV28, TRBJ1-2 and TRBJ2-5.

Noted time point: newly diagnosed GD, antithyroid drugs for less than 3 months. RNA extracted from PBMCs served as the sequencing template. EDTA tubes were used for drawing approximately 8.4 milliliters of peripheral blood. Researchers made TCR beta libraries by using iRepertoire HTBI primers and running Arm-PCR on CDR3 regions. MiXCR, run by TCRdb on the multiplex PCR reads, gives a single entry per CDR3 protein. The sample contains under 300,000 distinct CDR3 sequences, about 16% of which appear only once. CDR1 and CDR2 (germline): SNHLY, FYNNEI. CDR3 length: 15 amino acids. Losses at the gene ends were 5 bases for V and 4 bases for J; bases not matched to a gene: 6. This clonotype was found many times. What it recognizes is unknown.

The chain combines TRBV2 with TRBJ2-1; 9 bases match TRBD1. The receptor was isolated from a female donor with Graves disease. Specimen: peripheral blood mononuclear cells (PBMCs), collected at new diagnosis, from a patient treated with antithyroid drugs. The DNA for the CDR3 is TGTGCCAGCAGTACACAGGGGGCGCAGTACAATGAGCAGTTCTTC. Its protein product is CASSTQGAQYNEQFF.